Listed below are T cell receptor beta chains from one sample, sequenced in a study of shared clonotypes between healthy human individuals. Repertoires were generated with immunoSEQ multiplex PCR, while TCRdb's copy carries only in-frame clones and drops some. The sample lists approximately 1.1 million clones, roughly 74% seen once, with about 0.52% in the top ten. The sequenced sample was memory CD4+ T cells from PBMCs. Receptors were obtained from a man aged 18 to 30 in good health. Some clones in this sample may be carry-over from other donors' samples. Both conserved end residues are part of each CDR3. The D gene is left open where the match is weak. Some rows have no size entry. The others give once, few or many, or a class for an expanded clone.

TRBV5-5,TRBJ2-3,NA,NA,TGTGCCAGCAGCATTAAGGCAGATACGCAGTATTTT,CASSIKADTQYF
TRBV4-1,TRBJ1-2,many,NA,TGCGCCAGCAGCCAAGATACCCCCAGTGGGGGGCGAGGCTACACCTTC,CASSQDTPSGGRGYTF
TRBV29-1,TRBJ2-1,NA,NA,TGCAGCGGGAGTCGGGACTACAATGAGCAGTTCTTC,CSGSRDYNEQFF
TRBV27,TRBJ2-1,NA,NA,TGTGCCAGCAGTCCGCAGGGGACTGTCTACAATGAGCAGTTCTTC,CASSPQGTVYNEQFF
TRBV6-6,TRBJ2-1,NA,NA,TGTGCCAGCAGTTCAGGGTTCAATGAGCAGTTCTTC,CASSSGFNEQFF
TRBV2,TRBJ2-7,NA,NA,TGTGCCAGCAGTGGGGACGGCTCCTACGAGCAGTACTTC,CASSGDGSYEQYF
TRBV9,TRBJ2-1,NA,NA,TGTGCCAGCAGCGTAGAGTCGGCCACCTACAATGAGCAGTTCTTC,CASSVESATYNEQFF
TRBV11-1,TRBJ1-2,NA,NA,TGTGCCAGCAGCCCGGGCCGTGGCTACACCTTC,CASSPGRGYTF
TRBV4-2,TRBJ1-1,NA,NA,TGTGCCAGCAGCCAGGGTAGTAGAAATACTGAAGCTTTCTTT,CASSQGSRNTEAFF
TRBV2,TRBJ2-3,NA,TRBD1,TGTGCCAGCGGGGAAACAGGGGGCACAGATACGCAGTATTTT,CASGETGGTDTQYF
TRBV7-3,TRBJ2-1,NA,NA,TGTGCCAGCAGCCCGAAACACTATGCCTACAATGAGCAGTTCTTC,CASSPKHYAYNEQFF
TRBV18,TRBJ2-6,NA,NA,TGTGCCAGCTCGGTAGGGTCCGGGGCCAACGTCCTGACTTTC,CASSVGSGANVLTF
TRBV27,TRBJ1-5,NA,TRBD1,TGTGCCAGCAGTTCCGCACAGGGGACCCCACCCCAGCATTTT,CASSSAQGTPPQHF